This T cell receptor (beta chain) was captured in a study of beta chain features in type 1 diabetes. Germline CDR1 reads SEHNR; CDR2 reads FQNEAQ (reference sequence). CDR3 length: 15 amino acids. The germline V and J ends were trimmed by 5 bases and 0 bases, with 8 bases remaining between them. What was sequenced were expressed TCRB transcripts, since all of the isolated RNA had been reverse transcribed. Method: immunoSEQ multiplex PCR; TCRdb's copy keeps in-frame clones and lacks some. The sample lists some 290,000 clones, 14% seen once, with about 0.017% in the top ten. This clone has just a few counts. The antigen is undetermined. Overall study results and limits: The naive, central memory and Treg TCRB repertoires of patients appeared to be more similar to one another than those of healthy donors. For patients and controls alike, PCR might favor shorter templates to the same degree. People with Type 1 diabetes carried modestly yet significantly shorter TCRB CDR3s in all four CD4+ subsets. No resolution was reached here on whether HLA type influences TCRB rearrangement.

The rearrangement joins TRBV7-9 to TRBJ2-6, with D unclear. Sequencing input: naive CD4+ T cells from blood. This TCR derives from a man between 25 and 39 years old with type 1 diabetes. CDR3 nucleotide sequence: TGTGCCAGCAGCCGTGAGTTCTCTGGGGCCAACGTCCTGACTTTC. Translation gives CASSREFSGANVLTF.